These 23 T cell receptor beta chains were sequenced from one sample in a study of T-cell reconstitution after alpha-beta-depleted transplantation in children. The authors prepared the TCRbeta library with unique molecular identifiers. TCRdb recomputed calls from the PCR reads with MiXCR, one row per CDR3 protein. The sample gives hundreds of thousands of distinct CDR3 sequences, around 13% of which show up once; approximately 0.8% is in the top ten. The sample here was PBMCs, taken before TCRalphabeta/CD19-depleted stem cell transplant. The receptors shown here come from a girl aged 2 to 10 with congenital amegakaryocytic thrombocytopenia, due to receive a stem cell transplant.

This clonotype was seen more than once but under ten times. The CDR3 reads CASSLVVAEKGNEQFF. As DNA, the CDR3 is TGTGCCAGCAGCTTAGTAGTAGCGGAGAAGGGGAATGAGCAGTTCTTC. The V call is TRBV11-1, the J call TRBJ2-1; TRBD2 might be the D (6 bases). The germline V gene has CDR1 SGHAT and CDR2 FQDESV (reference sequence). V lost 1 base to trimming and J lost 7 bases, with 17 bases between them. There are 16 residues in the CDR3.

This clonotype was seen repeatedly, ten times or more. This chain links TRBV7-8 with TRBJ2-7; 8 nucleotides match TRBD2. Germline trimming cut 7 bases from V and 3 bases from J; bases unmatched to any gene: 5. The CDR3 consists of 13 residues. Germline assignment: CDR1 SGHVS and CDR2 FQNEAQ. The CDR3 reads CASTVAGFYEQYF. The CDR3 region has the DNA TGTGCCAGCACCGTAGCGGGATTCTACGAGCAGTACTTC.

As regards this clonotype: A much larger clone sits a single nucleotide away, making a read error possible. The chain couples TRBV7-6 to TRBJ2-1; the D is unclear. CDR1 is SGHVS, CDR2 FNYEAQ, per germline. Between the trimmed V and J ends, which lost 5 bases and 8 bases, there was a span of 16 bases. This CDR3 contains 14 residues. CDR3 loop: CASSIDRLGDEQFF. CDR3 in DNA: TGTGCCAGCAGCATCGACCGTCTTGGGGATGAGCAGTTCTTC. Variable domain in full (rest from reference TRBV7-6 and TRBJ2-1): GAGVSQSPRYKVTKRGQDVALRCDPISGHVSLYWYRQALGQGPEFLTYFNYEAQQDKSGLPNDRFSAERPEGSISTLTIQRTEQRDSAMYRCASSIDRLGDEQFFGPGTRLTVL.

This rearrangement joins TRBV3-1 to TRBJ1-1; 9 nucleotides match TRBD1. The germline CDR1 and CDR2 sequences are LGHDT and YNNKEL (reference sequence). This CDR3 region has 14 residues. V lost 4 bases to trimming and J lost 7 bases; unmatched junction nucleotides: 7. The CDR3 nucleotides read TGTGCCAGCAGCCTAACAGGGGGCGGTAGTGAAGCTTTCTTT. Protein: CASSLTGGGSEAFF.

V is TRBV19 and J is TRBJ2-3; 9 bases agree with TRBD1. Germline lookup yields CDR1 LNHDA and CDR2 SQIVND (reference sequence). Trimming took 5 bases from V and 2 from J; bases not matched to a gene: 8. The CDR3 is 16 residues long. The CDR3 sequence is CASSRAGTGHTDTQYF. Here the CDR3 DNA reads TGTGCCAGTAGTCGAGCCGGGACAGGGCACACAGATACGCAGTATTTT.

Many counts were recorded for this clonotype. The V and J genes are TRBV15 and TRBJ2-7, with 7 positions matching TRBD2. Per germline, CDR1 LNHNV and CDR2 YYDKDF (reference sequence). The CDR3 extends over 17 amino acids. With 4 bases clipped from V and 5 bases from J, the junction kept 17 bases outside the gene matches. CDR3 sequence: CATSITQRAGFVHEQYF. CDR3 nucleotide sequence: TGTGCCACCAGCATTACCCAACGAGCGGGATTTGTCCACGAGCAGTACTTC.

This clonotype has more than one count but fewer than ten. The chain has TRBV20-1 and TRBJ2-1; no reliable D call. V was cut by 1 base and J by 8 bases, with 6 bases left in between. Germline CDR1 DFQATT, CDR2 SNEGSKA (reference sequence). The length of the CDR3 is 11 residues. CDR3 DNA sequence: TGCAGTGCTAGAGTGGGTGATGAGCAGTTCTTC. Its translation is CSARVGDEQFF.

This sequence joins TRBV5-1 and TRBJ2-5; D not certain. Germline CDR1 is SGHRS and CDR2 is YFSETQ. V was trimmed by 4 bases and J by 2 bases, leaving 12 bases between them. There are 14 residues in the CDR3. CDR3 loop: CASSEMTRQETQYF. In DNA form, the CDR3 reads TGCGCCAGCAGCGAAATGACGAGGCAAGAGACCCAGTACTTC.

This clonotype was counted between two and nine times. V is TRBV7-6 and J is TRBJ2-2; D may be TRBD2 (6 bases). V lost 1 base and J lost 7, with 16 bases in between. CDR1 and CDR2 (germline): SGHVS, FNYEAQ. The CDR3 sequence is 16 residues long. The DNA for the CDR3 is TGTGCCAGCAGCTTAGAATTCGGCGGGACCGGCGGGGAGCTGTTTTTT. It specifies CASSLEFGGTGGELFF.

This clonotype was observed a few times. The genes are TRBV12-3 or TRBV12-4 and TRBJ2-1; 10 bases agree with TRBD2. Trimming cost V 5 bases and J 6 bases; bases outside gene matches: 4. CDR3 size: 14 residues. CDR3 coding DNA: TGTGCCAGCAGTCCTAGCGGGAGCCTCAATGAGCAGTTCTTC. Its protein product is CASSPSGSLNEQFF.

The J gene is TRBJ2-7, the V gene TRBV20-1; perhaps TRBD2 as D (6 bases). Deletions cut 3 bases from V and 1 base from J, with 13 bases between. Germline CDR1 and CDR2: DFQATT and SNEGSKA (reference sequence). The CDR3 extends over 14 amino acids. CDR3 sequence: CSASGPGVSYEQYF. The CDR3 nucleotides read TGCAGTGCTAGTGGACCGGGAGTTTCCTACGAGCAGTACTTC.

The chain joins TRBV5-6 to TRBJ2-5; tentatively, D is TRBD2 (5 bases). V was cut by 5 bases and J by 9 bases, with 17 bases left in between. Germline loops: CDR1 SGHDT, CDR2 YYEEEE. The CDR3 has 13 amino acids. Written as DNA, the CDR3 is TGTGCCAGCAGTCAAGGACGGGTCGGGGCCCAGTACTTC. Translated, it gives CASSQGRVGAQYF. The variable domain in full, with the rest retrieved from reference TRBV5-6 and TRBJ2-5, is DAGVTQSPTHLIKTRGQQVTLRCSPKSGHDTVSWYQQALGQGPQFIFQYYEEEERQRGNFPDRFSGHQFPNYSSELNVNALLLGDSALYLCASSQGRVGAQYFGPGTRLLVL.

This chain joins TRBV5-1 and TRBJ2-2; D is possibly TRBD1 or TRBD2 (5 bases each). CDR3 length: 16 amino acids. Germline assignment: CDR1 SGHRS and CDR2 YFSETQ. With 7 bases removed from V and 1 base from J, the gap between germline ends came to 17 bases. CDR3 nucleotides: TGCGCCAGCTCGACCCAGGGACCCAGGAACACCGGGGAGCTGTTTTTT. Protein sequence: CASSTQGPRNTGELFF.

This chain connects TRBV5-1 to TRBJ2-7, with D maybe TRBD2 (6 bases). Between the trimmed V and J ends, which lost 7 bases and 0 bases, there was a span of 11 bases. There are 13 residues in the CDR3. CDR1 is SGHRS and CDR2 is YFSETQ in the germline V gene. CDR3 residues: CASGTGLSYEQYF. The CDR3 DNA reads TGCGCCAGCGGGACGGGACTCTCCTACGAGCAGTACTTC.

V gene TRBV29-1 combines with J gene TRBJ2-5; no reliable D call. This CDR3 has 11 amino acids. V dropped 5 bases and J dropped 7 bases, with 11 bases sitting between them. Germline lookup yields CDR1 SQVTM and CDR2 ANQGSEA. CDR3: CSVLGSLTQYF. CDR3 sequence (DNA): TGCAGCGTTTTAGGGTCCTTGACCCAGTACTTC.

This clonotype was observed many times. The genes are TRBV12-3 or TRBV12-4 and TRBJ2-3; 8 nucleotides line up with TRBD2. Losses at the gene ends were 5 bases for V and 4 bases for J; bases not matched to a gene: 5. There are 14 residues in the CDR3. Here the CDR3 reads CASSATSGADTQYF. Written as DNA, the CDR3 is TGTGCCAGCAGTGCTACTAGCGGCGCAGATACGCAGTATTTT.

V is TRBV6-5 and J is TRBJ2-1; tentatively, D is TRBD1 or TRBD2 (5 bases each). V shed 4 bases and J shed 5 bases, with 15 bases lying between them. CDR3 length: 15 residues. Germline V gene sequence: CDR1 MNHEY, CDR2 SVGAGI. The CDR3 region has the DNA TGTGCCAGCAGTTGGGACGGTCCTTCTGACAATGAGCAGTTCTTC. Translated: CASSWDGPSDNEQFF.

This clonotype was observed many times. The rearrangement links TRBV6-5 to TRBJ2-3, with D perhaps matching TRBD2 (7 bases). With 8 bases removed from V and 2 bases from J, the gap between germline ends came to 14 bases. CDR3 length: 14 amino acids. The germline V gene encodes CDR1 MNHEY and CDR2 SVGAGI. The CDR3 nucleotides are TGTGCCAGCGTTCCAGCGGGACACACAGATACGCAGTATTTT. Its protein is CASVPAGHTDTQYF.

A note on this clonotype: This clone may be a read error of a much larger clone one base away. The chain has TRBV5-5 and TRBJ2-3; D gene ambiguous. The CDR3 consists of 14 residues. Germline V CDR1 and CDR2: SGHKS, YYEKEE (reference sequence). The CDR3 nucleotides read TGTGACAGCAGCTCCCCTCGTGGGGTGAATACGCAGTATTTT. Translated: CDSSSPRGVNTQYF. The full variable domain, its missing parts supplied by reference TRBV5-5 and TRBJ2-3, is DAGVTQSPTHLIKTRGQQVTLRCSPISGHKSVSWYQQVLGQGPQFIFQYYEKEERGRGNFPDRFSARQFPNYSSELNVNALLLGDSALYLCDSSSPRGVNTQYFGPGTRLTVL.

This clonotype was counted ten times or more. The gene calls are TRBV5-1 and TRBJ1-1, with D possibly TRBD1 on 6 matching bases. The CDR3 covers 15 residues. Per the germline V gene, CDR1 is SGHRS and CDR2 is YFSETQ. V was shortened by 4 bases and J by 4 bases, with 17 bases between the two germline ends. The CDR3 loop is CASSPVSGGFTEAFF. CDR3 nucleotide sequence: TGCGCCAGCAGCCCGGTGAGTGGGGGCTTCACTGAAGCTTTCTTT. Full variable domain (rest looked up from reference TRBV5-1 and TRBJ1-1): KAGVTQTPRYLIKTRGQQVTLSCSPISGHRSVSWYQQTPGQGLQFLFEYFSETQRNKGNFPGRFSGRQFSNSRSEMNVSTLELGDSALYLCASSPVSGGFTEAFFGQGTRLTVV.

Only a few counts were recorded for this clonotype. The chain has TRBV10-2 and TRBJ2-1; 10 positions match TRBD1. The CDR3 extends over 13 amino acids. V dropped 8 bases and J dropped 9; count of bases not matched to a gene: 7. Germline values: CDR1 WSHSY, CDR2 SAAADI. CDR3 DNA: TGCGCCAGCGTGGGACAGGGGCGCGGTGAGCAGTTCTTC. Its translation is CASVGQGRGEQFF.

The sample holds many counts of this clonotype. V gene TRBV20-1 combines with J gene TRBJ1-1; TRBD1 is a possible D gene (5 bases). Germline CDR1 and CDR2: DFQATT and SNEGSKA (reference sequence). The CDR3 covers 15 residues. The V end was cut by 0 bases, the J end by 1 base, with 12 bases between. The DNA for the CDR3 is TGCAGTGCTAGAGACCCTAGGGGCGGGAACACTGAAGCTTTCTTT. Translating it yields CSARDPRGGNTEAFF.

In its sample, this clonotype was seen many times. The genes are TRBV20-1 and TRBJ2-2; no reliable D call. The CDR3 sequence is 13 residues long. V lost 3 bases and J 3 bases, leaving 8 bases between the germline ends. CDR1 and CDR2 (germline): DFQATT, SNEGSKA (reference sequence). CDR3 sequence (DNA): TGCAGTGCTAGTTCTAGGGACACCGGGGAGCTGTTTTTT. Encoded protein: CSASSRDTGELFF.